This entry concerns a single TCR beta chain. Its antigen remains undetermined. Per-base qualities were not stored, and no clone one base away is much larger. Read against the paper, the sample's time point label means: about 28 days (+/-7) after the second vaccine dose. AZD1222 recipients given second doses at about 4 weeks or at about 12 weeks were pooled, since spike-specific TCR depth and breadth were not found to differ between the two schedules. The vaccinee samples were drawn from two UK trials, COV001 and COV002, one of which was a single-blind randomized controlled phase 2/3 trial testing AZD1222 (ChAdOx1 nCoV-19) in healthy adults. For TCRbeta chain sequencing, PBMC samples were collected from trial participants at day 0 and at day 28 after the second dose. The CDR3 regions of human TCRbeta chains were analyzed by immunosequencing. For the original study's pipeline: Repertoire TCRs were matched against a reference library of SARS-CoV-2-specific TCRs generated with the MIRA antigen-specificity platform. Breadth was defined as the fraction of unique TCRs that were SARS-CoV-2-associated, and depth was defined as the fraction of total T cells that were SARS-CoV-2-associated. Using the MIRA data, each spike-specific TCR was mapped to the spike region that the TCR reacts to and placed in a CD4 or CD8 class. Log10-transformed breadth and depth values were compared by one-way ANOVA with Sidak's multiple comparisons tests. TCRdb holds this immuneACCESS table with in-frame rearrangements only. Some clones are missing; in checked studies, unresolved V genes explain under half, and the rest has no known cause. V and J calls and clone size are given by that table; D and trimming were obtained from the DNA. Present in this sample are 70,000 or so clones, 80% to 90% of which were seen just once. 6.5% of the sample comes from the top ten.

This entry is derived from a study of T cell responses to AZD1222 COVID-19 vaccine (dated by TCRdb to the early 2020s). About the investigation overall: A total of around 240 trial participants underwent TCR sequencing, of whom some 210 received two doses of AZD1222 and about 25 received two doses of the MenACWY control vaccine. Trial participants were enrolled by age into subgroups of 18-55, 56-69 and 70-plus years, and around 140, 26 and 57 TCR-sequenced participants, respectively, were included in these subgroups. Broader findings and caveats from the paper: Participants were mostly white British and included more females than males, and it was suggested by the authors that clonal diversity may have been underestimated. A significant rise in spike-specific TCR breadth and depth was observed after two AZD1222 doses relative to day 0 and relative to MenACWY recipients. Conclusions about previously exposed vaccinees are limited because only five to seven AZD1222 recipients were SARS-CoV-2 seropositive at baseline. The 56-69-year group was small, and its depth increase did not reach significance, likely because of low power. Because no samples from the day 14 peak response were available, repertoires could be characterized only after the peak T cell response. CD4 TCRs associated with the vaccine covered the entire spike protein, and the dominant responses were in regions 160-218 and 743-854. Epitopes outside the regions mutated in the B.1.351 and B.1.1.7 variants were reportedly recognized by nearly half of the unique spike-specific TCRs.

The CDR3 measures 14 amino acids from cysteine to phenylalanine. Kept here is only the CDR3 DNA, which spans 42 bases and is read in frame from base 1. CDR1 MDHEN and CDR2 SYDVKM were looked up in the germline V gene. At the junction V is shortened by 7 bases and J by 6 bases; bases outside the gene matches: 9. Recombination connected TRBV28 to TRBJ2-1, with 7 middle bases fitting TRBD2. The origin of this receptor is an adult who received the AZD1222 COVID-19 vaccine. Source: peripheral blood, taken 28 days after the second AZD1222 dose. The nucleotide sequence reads TGTGCCAGCACCTTGGGGGGGGTCGTCAATGAGCAGTTCTTC. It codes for CASTLGGVVNEQFF.